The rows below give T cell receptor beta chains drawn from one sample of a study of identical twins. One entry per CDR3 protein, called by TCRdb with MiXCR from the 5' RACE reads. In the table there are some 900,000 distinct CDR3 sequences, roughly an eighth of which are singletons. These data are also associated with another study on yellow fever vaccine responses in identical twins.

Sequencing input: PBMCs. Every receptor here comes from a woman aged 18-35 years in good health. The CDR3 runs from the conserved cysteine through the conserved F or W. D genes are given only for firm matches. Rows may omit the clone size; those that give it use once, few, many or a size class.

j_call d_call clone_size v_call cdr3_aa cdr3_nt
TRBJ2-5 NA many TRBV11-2 CASSLGLGGETQYF TGTGCCAGCAGCTTAGGCCTGGGGGGAGAGACCCAGTACTTC
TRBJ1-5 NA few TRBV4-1 CASSQDSNTAGQPQHF TGCGCCAGCAGCCAAGATAGCAACACCGCGGGTCAGCCCCAGCATTTT
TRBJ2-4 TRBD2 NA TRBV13 CASSPGSGRAGSGIKNIQYF TGTGCCAGCAGCCCGGGTAGCGGGAGGGCCGGTAGCGGGATCAAAAACATTCAGTACTTC
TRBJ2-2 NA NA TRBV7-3 CASSFGDMNTGELFF TGTGCCAGCAGCTTCGGAGATATGAACACCGGGGAGCTGTTTTTT
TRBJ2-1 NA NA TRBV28 CASGKIQYIDNEQFF TGTGCCTCTGGAAAAATACAGTACATAGACAATGAGCAGTTCTTC
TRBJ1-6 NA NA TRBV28 CASRWTDTQVNSPLHF TGTGCCAGCAGGTGGACAGACACACAAGTAAATTCACCCCTCCACTTT
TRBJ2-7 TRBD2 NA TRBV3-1 CASSQDPPSGSSHEQYF TGTGCCAGCAGCCAAGATCCTCCTAGCGGGAGTTCACACGAGCAGTACTTC
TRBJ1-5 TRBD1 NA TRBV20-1 CSARGQGNNQPQHF TGCAGTGCTAGGGGACAGGGTAACAATCAGCCCCAGCATTTT
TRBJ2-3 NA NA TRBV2 CASSVGWGSTDTQYF TGTGCCAGCAGTGTTGGATGGGGGAGCACAGATACGCAGTATTTT
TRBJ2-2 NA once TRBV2 CASSYDWGQAGELFF TGTGCCAGCAGTTATGACTGGGGGCAGGCCGGGGAGCTGTTTTTT
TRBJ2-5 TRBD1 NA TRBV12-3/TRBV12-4 CASSTLPPGAGGRETQYF TGTGCCAGCAGCACCCTACCGCCCGGGGCAGGGGGCCGAGAGACCCAGTACTTC
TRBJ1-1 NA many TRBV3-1 CASSQEHTEAFF TGTGCCAGCAGCCAAGAACACACTGAAGCTTTCTTT
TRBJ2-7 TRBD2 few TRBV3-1 CASSQEWSSGYEQYF TGTGCCAGCAGCCAAGAATGGTCTAGCGGCTACGAGCAGTACTTC
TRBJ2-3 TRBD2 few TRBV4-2 CASSQGGTSGGSTDTQYF TGTGCCAGCAGCCAAGGCGGGACTAGCGGGGGTTCGACAGATACGCAGTATTTT
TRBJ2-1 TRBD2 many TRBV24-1 CATSDTAAGGLSYNEQFF TGTGCCACCAGTGATACCGCAGCGGGGGGGTTATCTTACAATGAGCAGTTCTTC
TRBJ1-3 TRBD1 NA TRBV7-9 CASTSRGQFDSGNTIYF TGTGCCAGCACCTCACGGGGACAGTTTGACTCTGGAAACACCATATATTTT
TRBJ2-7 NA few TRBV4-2 CASSQDLPDYEQYF TGTGCCAGCAGCCAAGACCTCCCAGACTACGAGCAGTACTTC
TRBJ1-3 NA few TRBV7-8 CASSLELATGNTIYF TGTGCCAGCAGCTTAGAGTTGGCTACTGGAAACACCATATATTTT
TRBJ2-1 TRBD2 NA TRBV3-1 CASSQVPSGVYNEQFF TGTGCCAGCAGCCAAGTGCCTAGCGGGGTTTACAATGAGCAGTTCTTC
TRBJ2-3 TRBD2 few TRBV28 CASSHHSGRAYVDTQYF TGTGCCAGCAGCCACCACAGCGGGAGGGCCTATGTGGATACGCAGTATTTT
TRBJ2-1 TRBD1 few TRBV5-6 CASSLPRDRGFNEQFF TGTGCCAGCAGCTTGCCGCGGGACAGGGGATTCAATGAGCAGTTCTTC
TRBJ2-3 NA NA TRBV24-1 CATSVATQLLPGDTQYF TGTGCCACCAGTGTGGCCACCCAGCTACTTCCAGGGGATACGCAGTATTTT
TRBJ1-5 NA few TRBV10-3 CAISMQGDNQPQHF TGTGCCATCAGCATGCAAGGTGACAATCAGCCCCAGCATTTT
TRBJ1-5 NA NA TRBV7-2 CASSFYRENQPQHF TGTGCCAGCAGCTTTTACAGAGAAAATCAGCCCCAGCATTTT
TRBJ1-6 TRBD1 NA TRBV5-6 CASSATGFHLGSPLHF TGTGCCAGCAGCGCGACAGGGTTCCACCTGGGTTCACCCCTCCACTTT
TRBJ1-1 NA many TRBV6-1 CASSERTVNTEAFF TGTGCCAGCAGTGAGAGGACGGTGAACACTGAAGCTTTCTTT
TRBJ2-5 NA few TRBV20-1 CSASKESQYF TGCAGTGCTAGTAAAGAGTCCCAGTACTTC
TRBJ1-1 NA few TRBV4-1 CASSQGGLETEAFF TGCGCCAGCAGCCAAGGGGGCCTAGAGACTGAAGCTTTCTTT
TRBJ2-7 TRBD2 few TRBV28 CASSPWTSGTFYEQYF TGTGCCAGCAGTCCCTGGACTAGCGGGACGTTCTACGAGCAGTACTTC
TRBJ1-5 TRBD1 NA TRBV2 CASNNEGADQPQHF TGTGCCAGCAATAACGAGGGGGCAGATCAGCCCCAGCATTTT
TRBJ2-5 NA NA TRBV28 CASDHKTVPQTQYF TGTGCCAGCGATCACAAGACAGTCCCCCAGACCCAGTACTTC
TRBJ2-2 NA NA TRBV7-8 CASPIGGSANTGELFF TGTGCCAGTCCAATAGGGGGATCCGCGAACACCGGGGAGCTGTTTTTT
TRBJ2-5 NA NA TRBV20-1 CSARVLRETQYF TGCAGTGCTAGAGTATTGAGAGAGACCCAGTACTTC
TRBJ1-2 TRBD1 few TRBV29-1 CSVAGTGDYGYTF TGCAGCGTAGCCGGGACAGGAGACTATGGCTACACCTTC
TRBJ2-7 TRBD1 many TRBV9 CASSAGQGSGYEQYF TGTGCCAGCAGCGCGGGACAGGGTTCGGGCTACGAGCAGTACTTC
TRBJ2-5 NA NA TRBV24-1 CATSDLASVGRETQYF TGTGCCACCAGTGACCTTGCTAGCGTTGGTAGAGAGACCCAGTACTTC
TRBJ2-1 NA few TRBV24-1 CATSSLGFYNEQFF TGTGCCACCAGCTCATTGGGATTCTACAATGAGCAGTTCTTC
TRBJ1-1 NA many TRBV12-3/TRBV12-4 CASSLGDNLNTEAFF TGTGCCAGCAGTTTAGGGGACAACCTGAACACTGAAGCTTTCTTT
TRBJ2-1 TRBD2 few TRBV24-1 CATSDPYSGGIYNEQFF TGTGCCACCAGTGATCCCTATAGCGGGGGAATATACAATGAGCAGTTCTTC
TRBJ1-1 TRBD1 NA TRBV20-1 CSATKTGAVMNTEAFF TGCAGTGCTACAAAGACAGGGGCCGTCATGAACACTGAAGCTTTCTTT
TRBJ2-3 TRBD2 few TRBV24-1 CATSDLPSGRAGDTQYF TGTGCCACCAGTGATTTGCCAAGCGGGAGGGCCGGAGATACGCAGTATTTT
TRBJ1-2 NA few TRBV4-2 CASSQLDRAPRNDYGYTF TGTGCCAGCAGCCAACTAGACAGAGCTCCGAGGAATGACTATGGCTACACCTTC
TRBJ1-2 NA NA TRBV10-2 CASSQKRQPDGYTF TGCGCCAGCAGTCAAAAGAGACAGCCTGATGGCTACACCTTC
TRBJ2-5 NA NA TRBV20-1 CSAREGGVAETQYF TGCAGTGCTAGGGAAGGGGGGGTCGCGGAGACCCAGTACTTC
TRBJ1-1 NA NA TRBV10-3 CAISSDLVNTEAFF TGTGCCATCAGTTCGGACCTGGTGAACACTGAAGCTTTCTTT
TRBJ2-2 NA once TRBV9 CASSVDSSSGGNTGELFF TGTGCCAGCAGCGTAGACTCCTCCTCCGGCGGAAACACCGGGGAGCTGTTTTTT
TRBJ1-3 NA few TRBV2 CASSEWASGNTIYF TGTGCCAGCAGTGAGTGGGCCTCTGGAAACACCATATATTTT
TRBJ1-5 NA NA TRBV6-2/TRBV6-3 CATTDTPNSNQPQHF TGTGCCACCACCGACACCCCTAATAGCAATCAGCCCCAGCATTTT
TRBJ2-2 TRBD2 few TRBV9 CASSVVGAGGGGELFF TGTGCCAGCAGCGTAGTCGGAGCGGGGGGAGGCGGGGAGCTGTTTTTT
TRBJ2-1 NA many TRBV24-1 CATSDSLGTASSYNEQFF TGTGCCACCAGTGATTCCCTAGGGACGGCCAGCTCCTACAATGAGCAGTTCTTC
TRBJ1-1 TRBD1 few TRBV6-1 CATPGQVNTEAFF TGTGCCACCCCGGGACAGGTGAACACTGAAGCTTTCTTT
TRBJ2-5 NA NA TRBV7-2 CASSLARGLQETQYF TGTGCCAGCAGCCTAGCCCGAGGGCTGCAAGAGACCCAGTACTTC
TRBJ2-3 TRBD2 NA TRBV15 CATSKELAGNTDTQYF TGTGCCACCAGCAAAGAACTAGCGGGGAACACAGATACGCAGTATTTT
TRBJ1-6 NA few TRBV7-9 CASSFPTGHDNSPLHF TGTGCCAGCAGTTTCCCCACGGGACACGATAATTCACCCCTCCACTTT
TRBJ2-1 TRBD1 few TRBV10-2 CASSARDRGGNEQFF TGCGCCAGCAGTGCGAGAGACAGGGGCGGGAATGAGCAGTTCTTC